This T cell receptor (beta chain) was retrieved from a study of cytomegalovirus exposure and HLA in healthy donors listed by TCRdb under 2017. For the study in its entirety: According to an earlier analysis of a few hundred of the donors, about 179 million T cells yielded 117 million unique TCR beta sequences and around 280 Gb of sequence data. Among several hundred genotyped donors of the cohort, an average of around 240,000 unique TCR beta nucleotide sequences was sequenced per donor, of which roughly 17% were non-productive. Donor age, sex, ethnicity and CMV serostatus were compiled alongside the repertoire data. The genetic ancestry cluster associated with self-reported Caucasian donors included 81% of the roughly 360 genotyped donors. Using immunosequencing, the study profiled T cell repertoires from 500 to 800 subjects and related those repertoires to cytomegalovirus serostatus. Every discovery cohort repertoire had been produced on one sequencing platform. The number of typed donors differed by locus: roughly 620-640 for A, B, C, DRB1 and DQB1; 500 to 550 for DQA1; over 600 for DPA1; and around 470 for DPB1. Several DR-DQ haplotypes were treated as single units for association and clustering because of strong linkage in the cohort. The study was designed to test whether signatures of past pathogen exposure could be identified by cataloging public T cell receptors. Class I and class II HLA loci were covered by the typing at four-digit resolution. A later analysis re-analyzed previously published TCR beta repertoires from 550 to 700 donors and added high-resolution HLA genotyping to study TCR occurrence patterns. An earlier analysis of fewer than 750 of the donors used high-throughput TCR beta sequencing to judge whether each TCR beta V gene segment behaved as functional or pseudogenic. High-throughput TCR immunosequencing, statistical association of individual TCRs with disease status, and machine learning were combined to predict cytomegalovirus infection status. In addition to the first cohort of roughly 670 subjects, a separate validation cohort of 100 to 150 different subjects was used. An early release that covered about 600 HLA-typed donors contained approximately 290 gigabases of sequencing data and tens of millions of unique TCR sequences. Rather than drawing on any new phenotypic data, the later analysis identified candidate immune exposures from TCR beta sequences and the way those sequences occurred across donors. In a later genetic analysis, genome-wide SNP genotypes for about 55% of the 666 donors were used, and that subset was treated as a discovery cohort.

The cohort was made up of 650 to 700 healthy bone marrow donors. At the time of sampling, all cohort members were nominally healthy, though unrecorded immune exposures were likely present. The donor was CMV seropositive and belonged to the group of 250 to 300 seropositive cohort members. A peripheral blood sample was collected from each donor, and TCR beta sequencing was performed on peripheral blood mononuclear cells. Genomic DNA extraction from the blood cell samples was performed with the Qiagen DNeasy Blood Extraction Kit. The germline V gene encodes CDR1 MNHEY and CDR2 SMNVEV (reference sequence). Inclusive of the bounding cysteine and phenylalanine, the CDR3 is 17 residues long. Only the CDR3 portion is preserved as DNA: 51 bases, with reading frame beginning at the first base. V lost 5 bases and J lost 1 base, and the count of bases not matched to a germline gene is 10. The library relied on the immunoSEQ multiplex PCR assay. For the multiplex PCR, a mixture combining 60 forward primers for TCR Vbeta segments and 13 reverse primers for TCR Jbeta segments was used. Amplification of the CDR3 region of rearranged TCR beta genes was performed with a multiplex PCR assay on genomic DNA. The amplified TCR beta libraries were sequenced on the Illumina HiSeq System as 87-base-pair reads. The published analysis was carried out like this. In a later analysis, 70 million to 95 million unique TCR beta chains were counted across the approximately 640 repertoires, and approximately 11 million of these chains were shared by at least two donors. To remove PCR and sequencing errors, raw reads were error-corrected and collapsed into unique sequences using a nearest-neighbor algorithm that merged closely related sequences. To assign V, D and J gene segments, CDR3 sequences were aligned to IMGT reference sequences. For a sequence to be retained, at least a six-nucleotide match to both a V gene segment and a J gene segment was required. Rearrangements were called productive when the CDR3 lacked stop codons and stayed in frame with V and J; all others were non-productive. Following IMGT convention, CDR3 was defined as the stretch from the second conserved V-encoded cysteine to the conserved J-encoded phenylalanine. Sequences without an unambiguous match to a single V gene segment were excluded from the earlier analysis of over 500 of the donors. An earlier analysis of 500 to 700 of the donors classified V segments as functional when productive rearrangements were above 56.7% and as segregating when the standard deviation between donors was above 5%. A statistical classification framework was built for diagnosing cytomegalovirus status from the catalog of TCR beta chain sequences. In a later analysis, V and J genes were assigned by comparing TCR nucleotide sequences against IMGT/GENE-DB human TR gene sequences. The TCRdist pipeline was used in a later analysis to assign CDR3 sequences and most-parsimonious VDJ recombination scenarios. In a later analysis, each TCR beta chain was defined by its CDR3 amino acid sequence together with its V-gene family, and reads without a unique V-gene family were excluded. As a way to deal with suspected cross-contamination and a sequencing artifact, a later analysis dropped 500 to 700 nucleotide sequences that were highly shared and had low generation probability. In a later analysis, a clonal expansion index was calculated for each public chain from normalized within-repertoire ranks of inferred template counts. In a later analysis, generation probabilities were computed using a VDJ recombination model fitted to out-of-frame rearrangements, and the results were checked against IGoR. Hypergeometric tests were used in a later analysis to score TCR-TCR, TCR-HLA and TCR-CMV co-occurrence, with a repertoire-size bias correction applied to the TCR pairs. A later analysis estimated false discovery rates by permuting HLA or CMV assignments 20 times. In a later analysis, co-occurring TCRs were grouped using DBSCAN, and TCRdist sequence similarity was added for clustering within HLA-allele-positive subsets. Co-occurrence clustering excluded repertoires with fewer than 30,000 or more than 120,000 public chains, plus five with anomalous nucleotide sharing. In TCRdb, the immuneACCESS table is reduced to in-frame sequences with V and J assigned. These tables do not hold every clone; where another copy was compared, an unresolved V gene accounts for under half, and the others remain unexplained. Clonal size and the V and J genes are those of that table, whereas D and trimming came from the DNA. Within this sample are fewer than 200,000 clones, with around 80% of them counted one time only. The ten largest clones represent approximately 1.5% of the sample.

Results the study describes overall, beyond this receptor: In vitro tests confirmed that three of the cytomegalovirus-associated TCR beta chains recognize cytomegalovirus antigens. Compared with the 666-donor mean, donors in an Asian-associated ancestry cluster had fewer N-insertions in productive TCRs, according to a later genetic analysis. A later genetic analysis associated a missense DCLRE1C variant with V-gene and J-gene trimming of TCR beta chains, and an independent cohort replicated the association. Strong co-occurrence of HLA alleles, especially DR and DQ, made assigning TCR associations to individual alleles difficult. Approximately 16 rarely observed V segments, including chromosome 9 orphons, were excluded from the earlier analysis of approximately 600 of the donors because counts were too low. In a later analysis, HLA-associated TCR beta chains showed more clonal expansion and lower generation probabilities than non-associated chains that were equally common. In an earlier analysis of over 550 of the donors, most TCR beta V segments were observed in productive rearrangements about 90% or about 30% of the time, broadly matching IMGT annotations. A further reported finding was that TCR beta sequences accurately predicted the HLA-A and HLA-B alleles for most subjects in the first cohort. A total of around 150 TCR beta chains were listed by the study as associated with cytomegalovirus. Specific HLA alleles were associated with roughly 17,000 TCR beta sequences at a false discovery rate of 0.05 in a later analysis. A group of highly shared sequence variants was considered likely to be a technical artifact of the sequencing pipeline. Because the 87-base-pair reads could not distinguish some IMGT-functional V segments, including TRBV6-2 and TRBV6-3, those segments were excluded. The authors suggested that the approach could potentially be generalized to other disease states and immunological phenotypes. In a later analysis, most CMV-associated TCR beta chains were found to appear HLA-restricted, with HLA associations seemingly driven largely by CMV exposure. In a later analysis, the rate of TCR association differed among HLA loci, with DRB1 alleles having the most associated TCRs and HLA-C alleles having the fewest. While some public TCRs were present in many individuals, most TCR sequences turned up only very rarely across donors. Roughly uniform sequencing depth across donors was assumed in presence/absence analyses, although this assumption may not hold. In a later analysis, several top co-occurrence clusters were reported to appear linked to parvovirus B19, influenza, CMV and Epstein-Barr virus. For the cohort, immune exposure information was limited to CMV serostatus. The cohort was sequenced for TCR beta chains only, and without alpha or paired-chain data the features that could be detected were limited. Linkage disequilibrium might explain the correlated functional status among segregating V segments, but an unknown experimental factor could not be ruled out. HLA typing was unavailable for some donors at each locus, so association tests used only the typed subset. In both the original and validation cohorts, the classifier was reported to diagnose cytomegalovirus status with high specificity and sensitivity.

As regards this clone: Its antigen is currently not known. Base qualities are not recorded, but no much larger clone differs from it by a single base.

The receptor comes from a girl aged 5-17 years in good health and CMV-seropositive. Sequenced material: PBMCs. This chain is built from TRBV27 and TRBJ2-2; TRBD1 aligns with 7 central bases. In nucleotides, the sequence is TGTGCCAGCAGTCTAAGAGGGGGCTGGGGGAACACCGGGGAGCTGTTTTTT. This gives the protein CASSLRGGWGNTGELFF.